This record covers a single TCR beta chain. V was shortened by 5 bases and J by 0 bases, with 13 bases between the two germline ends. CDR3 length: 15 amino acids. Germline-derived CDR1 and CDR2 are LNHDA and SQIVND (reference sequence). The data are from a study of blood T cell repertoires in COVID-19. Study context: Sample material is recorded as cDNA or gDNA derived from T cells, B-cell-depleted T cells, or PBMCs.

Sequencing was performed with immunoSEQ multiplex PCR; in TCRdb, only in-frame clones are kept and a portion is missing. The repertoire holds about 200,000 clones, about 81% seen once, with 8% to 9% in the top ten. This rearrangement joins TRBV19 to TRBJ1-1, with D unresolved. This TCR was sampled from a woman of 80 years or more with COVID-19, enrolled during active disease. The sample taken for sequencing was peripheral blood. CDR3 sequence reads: CASSDLEHLNTEAFF. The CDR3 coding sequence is TGTGCCAGTAGTGACTTAGAGCACTTGAACACTGAAGCTTTCTTT.